This is a list of T cell receptor beta chains from one sample in a study of T cell repertoires and HLA-DP antigens. No antigen has been assigned to these receptors. Produced via immunoSEQ multiplex PCR; TCRdb's table is partial and in-frame only. The repertoire holds more than 90,000 clones, with 80% to 95% as singletons. The sequenced material came from CD4+ T cells from PBMCs. The receptors stem from a young woman in good health and CMV-seronegative. The CDR3 runs from the conserved cysteine through the conserved F or W. A D gene is named only where the DNA matches it firmly. Clone size is given for some rows only: seen once, a few or many times, or a class if the clone is expanded.

j_call: TRBJ2-3; clone_size: .; v_call: TRBV11-2; d_call: .; cdr3_nt: TGTGCCAGCAGCTTAGCCTTCAGGGAGGATAAGACGCAGTATTTT; cdr3_aa: CASSLAFREDKTQYF
j_call: TRBJ2-4; clone_size: .; v_call: TRBV19; d_call: .; cdr3_nt: TGTGCCAGTACGACGGGGGCTGCCAAAAACATTCAGTACTTC; cdr3_aa: CASTTGAAKNIQYF
j_call: TRBJ1-1; clone_size: .; v_call: TRBV15; d_call: .; cdr3_nt: TGTGCCACCAGCAGAGTGTATACCGGGGACACTGAAGCTTTCTTT; cdr3_aa: CATSRVYTGDTEAFF
j_call: TRBJ1-4; clone_size: .; v_call: TRBV28; d_call: .; cdr3_nt: TGTGCCAGCAGTTTACAGGGTCTATCCGATAATGAAAAACTGTTTTTT; cdr3_aa: CASSLQGLSDNEKLFF
j_call: TRBJ2-2; clone_size: .; v_call: TRBV6-6; d_call: TRBD2; cdr3_nt: TGTGCCAGCACCAGCGGGGAAACCGGGGAGCTGTTTTTT; cdr3_aa: CASTSGETGELFF
j_call: TRBJ2-7; clone_size: .; v_call: TRBV6-1; d_call: TRBD2; cdr3_nt: TGTGCCAGCAGGGGGACTAGTAGGTACGAGCAGTACTTC; cdr3_aa: CASRGTSRYEQYF
j_call: TRBJ2-1; clone_size: .; v_call: TRBV7-3; d_call: TRBD1; cdr3_nt: TGTGCCAGCAGCTTCACTAGACAGGGGTTTGGCAATGAGCAGTTCTTC; cdr3_aa: CASSFTRQGFGNEQFF
j_call: TRBJ2-1; clone_size: .; v_call: TRBV18; d_call: TRBD2; cdr3_nt: TGTGCCAGCTCACCACTAGCGGGACGCAACAATGAGCAGTTCTTC; cdr3_aa: CASSPLAGRNNEQFF
j_call: TRBJ1-2; clone_size: .; v_call: TRBV5-4; d_call: TRBD1; cdr3_nt: TGTGCCAGCAGCCGGACAGGGGGTAACTATGGCTACACCTTC; cdr3_aa: CASSRTGGNYGYTF
j_call: TRBJ2-7; clone_size: once; v_call: TRBV7-8; d_call: .; cdr3_nt: TGTGCCAGCAGCTCCCGGACACTTTCCTACGAGCAGTACTTC; cdr3_aa: CASSSRTLSYEQYF
j_call: TRBJ2-2; clone_size: .; v_call: TRBV18; d_call: TRBD1; cdr3_nt: TGTGCCAGCTCACTATTGGGACAGGCCTGGACGAACACCGGGGAGCTGTTTTTT; cdr3_aa: CASSLLGQAWTNTGELFF
j_call: TRBJ2-2; clone_size: .; v_call: TRBV25-1; d_call: TRBD1; cdr3_nt: TGTGCCAGCAGTTCACAGGGGACCGGGGAGCTGTTTTTT; cdr3_aa: CASSSQGTGELFF
j_call: TRBJ1-6; clone_size: .; v_call: TRBV23-1; d_call: TRBD1; cdr3_nt: TGCGCCAGCAGTCAACCCTACAACAGGGGCAAATATAATTCACCCCTCCACTTT; cdr3_aa: CASSQPYNRGKYNSPLHF
j_call: TRBJ2-1; clone_size: .; v_call: TRBV5-1; d_call: TRBD2; cdr3_nt: TGCGCCAGCAGCCGAGGCGGGGGGACGAGCTCCTACAATGAGCAGTTCTTC; cdr3_aa: CASSRGGGTSSYNEQFF
j_call: TRBJ1-5; clone_size: .; v_call: TRBV2; d_call: .; cdr3_nt: TGTGCCAGCAGGGCAGGGTTGTCGCTCCATAGCAATCAGCCCCAGCATTTT; cdr3_aa: CASRAGLSLHSNQPQHF
j_call: TRBJ2-3; clone_size: once; v_call: TRBV5-4; d_call: .; cdr3_nt: TGTGCCAGCAGCTTGGCTCCAGGTCCTGTCGGCACAGATACGCAGTATTTT; cdr3_aa: CASSLAPGPVGTDTQYF
j_call: TRBJ1-2; clone_size: .; v_call: TRBV6-5; d_call: TRBD1; cdr3_nt: TGTGCCAGCAGTTACTCGACAGGGGCAGCTAGCTATGGCTACACCTTC; cdr3_aa: CASSYSTGAASYGYTF
j_call: TRBJ2-1; clone_size: .; v_call: TRBV29-1; d_call: TRBD2; cdr3_nt: TGCAGCGTCGGGAGGACTGGCGGGAGAGGTTATGAGCAGTTCTTC; cdr3_aa: CSVGRTGGRGYEQFF
j_call: TRBJ1-6; clone_size: .; v_call: TRBV19; d_call: TRBD1; cdr3_nt: TGTGCCAGTAGTATCGGGACAGCGAGCAGCTCCTATAATTCACCCCTCCACTTT; cdr3_aa: CASSIGTASSSYNSPLHF